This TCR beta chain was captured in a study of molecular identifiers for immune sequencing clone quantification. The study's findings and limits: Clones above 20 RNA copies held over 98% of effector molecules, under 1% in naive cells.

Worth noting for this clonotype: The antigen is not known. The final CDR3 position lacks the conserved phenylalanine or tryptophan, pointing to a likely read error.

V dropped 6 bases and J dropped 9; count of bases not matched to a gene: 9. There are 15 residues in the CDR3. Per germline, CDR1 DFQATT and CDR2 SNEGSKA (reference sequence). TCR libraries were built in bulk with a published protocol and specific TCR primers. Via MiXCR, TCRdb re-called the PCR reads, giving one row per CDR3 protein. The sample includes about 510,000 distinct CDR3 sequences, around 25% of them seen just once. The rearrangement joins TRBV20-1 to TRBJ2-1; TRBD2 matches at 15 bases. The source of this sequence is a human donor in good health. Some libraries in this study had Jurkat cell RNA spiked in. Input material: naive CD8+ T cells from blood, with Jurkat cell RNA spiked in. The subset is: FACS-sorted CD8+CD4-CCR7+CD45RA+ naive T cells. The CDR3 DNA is TGCAGTGCCCCCGGGACTAGCGGGAGGTGGGGTGAGCAGTTCTCC. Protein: CSAPGTSGRWGEQFS.